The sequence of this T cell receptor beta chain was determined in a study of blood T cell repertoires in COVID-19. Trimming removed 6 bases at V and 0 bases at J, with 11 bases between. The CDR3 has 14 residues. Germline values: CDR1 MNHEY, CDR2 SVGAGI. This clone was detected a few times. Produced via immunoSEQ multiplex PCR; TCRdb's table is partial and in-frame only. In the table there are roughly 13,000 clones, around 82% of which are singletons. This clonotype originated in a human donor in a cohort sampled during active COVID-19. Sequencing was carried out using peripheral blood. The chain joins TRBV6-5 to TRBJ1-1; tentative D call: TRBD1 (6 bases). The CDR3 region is CASRLGTLNTEAFF. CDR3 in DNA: TGTGCCAGCAGACTCGGGACACTGAACACTGAAGCTTTCTTT.